This TCR beta chain was recovered during a study of blood T cells in healthy people across ages. Sample donors were healthy Caucasian individuals that came from Russia, aged roughly 6 to 100. Each donor had approximately 10 milliliters of peripheral blood drawn. The use of a sample-barcoded 5' primer and a J-beta primer mix characterized a second PCR of about 6 to 11 cycles. The authors tagged each cDNA molecule using a template-switch adaptor with 12 random nucleotides. TCRdb used MiXCR to reprocess the 5' RACE reads, holding one entry per CDR3 protein. Among about 680,000 distinct CDR3 sequences, around 48% were seen once, and the ten largest hold around a third. The CDR3 consists of 13 residues. V was trimmed by 6 bases and J by 11 bases, leaving 16 bases between them.

Sequencing was performed on blood. The chain employs TRBV12-3 or TRBV12-4 and TRBJ1-4; TRBD1 might be the D (5 bases). This receptor was identified in a woman aged 55-75 years in good health. The CDR3 loop reads CASSPSAAGKLFF. The CDR3 DNA is TGTGCCAGCAGCCCATCCGCGGCAGGGAAACTGTTTTTT.